The present T cell receptor (beta chain) was sequenced within a study of response to subunit inactivated influenza vaccine. Study-level points and caveats: Seasonal influenza vaccination, on each occasion, was suggested by the authors to recruit few new T cells.

The trim removed 0 bases at V and 9 bases at J, leaving 5 bases unmatched. This CDR3 is 15 amino acids long. Each CDR3 protein gets one entry after TCRdb re-called the RT-PCR reads with MiXCR. This sample has about 650,000 distinct CDR3 sequences, with 15% to 19% found just once. As regards this clonotype: What it binds is not known.

This receptor was identified in a man in his fifties or sixties who received an inactivated influenza vaccine. Sample: PBMCs from blood, taken roughly 12 days after vaccination. The chain employs TRBV12-3 or TRBV12-4 and TRBJ2-1, with 10 bases matching TRBD2. The DNA for the CDR3 is TGTGCCAGCAGTTTAGCTAGCGGGGGGAGTGGTGAGCAGTTCTTC. It translates to CASSLASGGSGEQFF.